What follows describes a single T cell receptor beta chain. The antigen remains undetermined. Attachment of unique molecular identifiers to individual cDNA molecules was performed. TCRdb recomputed calls from the 5' RACE reads with MiXCR, one row per CDR3 protein. The table records tens of thousands of distinct CDR3 sequences, approximately 10% of them present only once. This sample was taken from a study of early T cells in non-severe SARS-CoV-2 infection. Study in general: Chains from this unsorted whole-blood bulk RNA could not be paired. General observations from the study: Anti-spike CD8 responses were favored by VDJdb matching, which missed private and CD4 specificities.

The length of the CDR3 is 13 residues. Trimming cost V 7 bases and J 3 bases, with 9 bases left between them. CDR1 is MNHEY, CDR2 SVGAGI, per germline. This TCR was recovered from an adult who was a healthcare worker with PCR-confirmed SARS-CoV-2 infection or an uninfected control (not recorded which). Here the sequenced sample was whole blood, taken at baseline. The chain joins TRBV6-5 to TRBJ2-2; D is unclear. Here the CDR3 reads CASTPADTGELFF. Here the CDR3 DNA reads TGTGCCAGCACCCCAGCAGACACCGGGGAGCTGTTTTTT.